The 9 T cell receptor beta chains in this list originate from one sample, sequenced in a study of blood T cell repertoires in COVID-19. Clones were read by immunoSEQ multiplex PCR, and TCRdb kept only the in-frame ones, dropping some. Among 170,000 or so clones listed, approximately 84% were seen once. The material sequenced was PBMCs or T cells enriched from blood (not recorded which). The source is a woman in her forties or fifties who had recovered from COVID-19.

This rearrangement joins TRBV5-1 to TRBJ2-1, with D possibly TRBD1 on 7 matching bases. The CDR3 has 17 amino acids. Trimming took off 4 bases at V and 5 bases at J, with 22 bases between the two ends. CDR1 SGHRS and CDR2 YFSETQ come from the germline V gene. For the CDR3, the DNA is TGCGCCAGCAGCCCGGAGGGTCTGGGACAGCTTAACAATGAGCAGTTCTTC. It encodes CASSPEGLGQLNNEQFF. Drawing the rest from reference TRBV5-1 and TRBJ2-1, the complete variable domain is KAGVTQTPRYLIKTRGQQVTLSCSPISGHRSVSWYQQTPGQGLQFLFEYFSETQRNKGNFPGRFSGRQFSNSRSEMNVSTLELGDSALYLCASSPEGLGQLNNEQFFGPGTRLTVL.

This chain links TRBV11-2 with TRBJ2-1, with D maybe TRBD1 (6 bases). With 6 bases removed from V and 5 bases from J, the gap between germline ends came to 17 bases. The CDR3 is 15 amino acids. The V gene's germline CDR1 is SGHAT and CDR2 FQNNGV. The CDR3 DNA reads TGTGCCAGCAGGACGGTGAAGGGGGTTAACAATGAGCAGTTCTTC. Translated: CASRTVKGVNNEQFF.

V is TRBV30 and J is TRBJ2-6; TRBD1 might be the D (6 bases). The CDR3 runs to 17 residues. Per germline, CDR1 GTSNPN and CDR2 SVGIG (reference sequence). The V gene lost 1 base and the J gene lost 4 bases, with 17 bases spanning the gap. The CDR3 nucleotides read TGTGCCTGGAGTGGCTCCAACAGGGTCTCAGGGGCCAACGTCCTGACTTTC. It translates to CAWSGSNRVSGANVLTF.

V and J are TRBV6-5 and TRBJ1-2, with D perhaps matching TRBD1 (6 bases). V was clipped by 4 bases and J by 3 bases, with 9 bases between them. The length of the CDR3 is 13 residues. Germline values: CDR1 MNHEY, CDR2 SVGAGI. In nucleotides, the CDR3 is TGTGCCAGCAGTTCGGACAGAGACTATGGCTACACCTTC. Amino acids: CASSSDRDYGYTF.

V gene TRBV30 combines with J gene TRBJ1-2; the match to TRBD1 covers 9 bases. The J segment lost 8 bases and the V segment lost 3 bases, leaving 7 bases of the junction unmatched. There are 13 residues in the CDR3. Germline assignment: CDR1 GTSNPN and CDR2 SVGIG (reference sequence). Here the CDR3 DNA reads TGTGCCTGGAGCGGGGACAGGGCTAGGGGCTACACCTTC. Encoded protein: CAWSGDRARGYTF.

The V gene is TRBV28, the J gene TRBJ2-7; 12 bases align to TRBD2. Looked up from germline, CDR1 is MDHEN and CDR2 is SYDVKM. Unmatched junction bases numbered 9, after V lost 8 bases and J lost 4 bases. The length of the CDR3 is 15 residues. The CDR3 loop reads CASQLAGGPGYEQYF. The DNA of the CDR3 is TGTGCCAGCCAGCTAGCGGGAGGGCCGGGTTACGAGCAGTACTTC.

V usage is TRBV18 and J usage is TRBJ2-3; D might be TRBD2 (5 bases). Germline V gives CDR1 KGHSH, CDR2 LQKENI. This CDR3 spans 14 amino acids. The V gene lost 3 bases and the J gene lost 3 bases, with 10 bases spanning the gap. In DNA, the CDR3 is TGTGCCAGCTCACCCGTGGGAGCAACAGATACGCAGTATTTT. This sequence encodes CASSPVGATDTQYF.

This rearrangement joins TRBV28 to TRBJ1-5; D unclear. V was trimmed by 8 bases and J by 2 bases, leaving 10 bases between them. The CDR3 totals 13 residues. The germline V gene encodes CDR1 MDHEN and CDR2 SYDVKM. This CDR3 reads CASLDSGNQPQHF. In DNA form, the CDR3 reads TGTGCCAGCCTGGACTCGGGCAATCAGCCCCAGCATTTT.

The chain joins TRBV5-1 to TRBJ2-3, with D tentatively TRBD2 (6 bases). CDR3 length: 13 residues. V was shortened by 5 bases and J by 1 base, with 8 bases between the two germline ends. The germline V gene has CDR1 SGHRS and CDR2 YFSETQ. Written as DNA, the CDR3 is TGCGCCAGCAGAACGGGGGGCACAGATACGCAGTATTTT. Its translation: CASRTGGTDTQYF.